This is a list of T cell receptor beta chains from one sample in a study of shared T cell receptors in the human thymus. Assay: immunoSEQ multiplex PCR; the TCRdb copy retains only in-frame clones and omits some. Among about 660,000 clones listed, around 87% were seen once. These same records also appear under a second study, on human thymus T cells.

Sequencing was done on a sample of thymocytes. Every receptor here comes from a boy less than two years old with a congenital heart defect. Each CDR3 is given with its conserved first and last residue. A D gene is named only where the DNA matches it firmly. Size is omitted from some rows. Given values are once, few, many or a class for expanded clones.

d_gene | j_gene | abundance | v_gene | CDR3aa | CDR3nt
. | TRBJ2-2 | . | TRBV7-3 | CASSPQGGNTGELFF | TGTGCCAGCAGCCCGCAGGGGGGGAACACCGGGGAGCTGTTTTTT
TRBD1 | TRBJ2-1 | . | TRBV7-2 | CASSLGPGTGLSYNEQFF | TGTGCCAGCAGCTTAGGGCCAGGGACAGGGCTTTCCTACAATGAGCAGTTCTTC
TRBD2 | TRBJ2-2 | . | TRBV7-9 | CASSNPGGARTGELFF | TGTGCCAGCAGCAACCCCGGGGGGGCGAGGACCGGGGAGCTGTTTTTT
. | TRBJ2-5 | . | TRBV28 | CASSPSGRRETQYF | TGTGCCAGCAGTCCCTCCGGGAGACGGGAGACCCAGTACTTC
. | TRBJ1-2 | . | TRBV27 | CASSLIGGVYGYTF | TGTGCCAGCAGTTTAATCGGGGGAGTCTATGGCTACACCTTC
. | TRBJ1-5 | . | TRBV19 | CASSRAGRRQPQHF | TGTGCCAGTAGTCGAGCAGGGCGTCGTCAGCCCCAGCATTTT
TRBD2 | TRBJ2-1 | . | TRBV13 | CASSFGLARENEQFF | TGTGCCAGCAGCTTCGGACTAGCGAGAGAGAATGAGCAGTTCTTC
. | TRBJ2-7 | . | TRBV28 | CASSFPPHSYEQYF | TGTGCCAGCAGTTTCCCCCCCCACTCCTACGAGCAGTACTTC
TRBD1 | TRBJ2-4 | . | TRBV4-1 | CASSQDSDRGVETKNIQYF | TGCGCCAGCAGCCAAGATTCAGACAGGGGCGTGGAAACCAAAAACATTCAGTACTTC
TRBD2 | TRBJ2-2 | once | TRBV4-1 | CASSQPVAGAGELFF | TGCGCCAGCAGCCAACCCGTAGCGGGAGCCGGGGAGCTGTTTTTT
. | TRBJ1-2 | . | TRBV27 | CASKRQFNGNGYTF | TGTGCCAGCAAACGACAGTTCAATGGGAATGGCTACACCTTC
. | TRBJ2-2 | . | TRBV6-4 | CASSDPGTGELFF | TGTGCCAGCAGTGACCCGGGCACCGGGGAGCTGTTTTTT
TRBD1 | TRBJ2-5 | . | TRBV4-1 | CASSQMTGGFTEETQYF | TGCGCCAGCAGCCAAATGACAGGGGGCTTTACCGAAGAGACCCAGTACTTC
. | TRBJ2-7 | . | TRBV6-5 | CASSSNTRSYEQYF | TGTGCCAGCAGTTCGAACACCAGATCCTACGAGCAGTACTTC
TRBD1 | TRBJ2-7 | . | TRBV4-2 | CASSHPDRAYEQYF | TGTGCCAGCAGCCACCCGGACAGGGCCTACGAGCAGTACTTC
. | TRBJ2-1 | . | TRBV19 | CASTTKASSYNEQFF | TGTGCCAGTACCACCAAAGCTAGCTCCTACAATGAGCAGTTCTTC
. | TRBJ2-4 | . | TRBV6-1 | CASTDREGIQYF | TGTGCCAGCACGGACAGGGAGGGCATTCAGTACTTC
TRBD2 | TRBJ2-2 | . | TRBV5-6 | CASSWGLAGGTLNTGELFF | TGTGCCAGCAGCTGGGGGCTAGCGGGAGGTACCTTGAACACCGGGGAGCTGTTTTTT
. | TRBJ2-5 | . | TRBV25-1 | CASSAPLGWRESQYF | TGTGCCAGCAGTGCACCACTAGGATGGAGGGAGTCCCAGTACTTC
. | TRBJ2-7 | . | TRBV18 | CASSPRDYEQYF | TGTGCCAGCTCACCGCGGGACTACGAGCAGTACTTC
. | TRBJ2-1 | . | TRBV6-1 | CASSVPSAYEQFF | TGTGCCAGCAGTGTCCCTAGCGCCTATGAGCAGTTCTTC
TRBD1 | TRBJ1-4 | few | TRBV28 | CASIGADRDSRTANEKLFF | TGTGCCAGCATTGGCGCCGACCGGGACAGTAGGACTGCGAATGAAAAACTGTTTTTT
. | TRBJ2-3 | . | TRBV30 | CACLNELERADTQYF | TGTGCCTGCCTTAACGAGCTAGAGAGGGCAGATACGCAGTATTTT
TRBD2 | TRBJ2-1 | . | TRBV4-2 | CASSQDWGLAYNEQFF | TGTGCCAGCAGCCAAGATTGGGGACTAGCCTACAATGAGCAGTTCTTC
. | TRBJ2-3 | . | TRBV11-3 | CASRQSWATQYF | TGTGCCAGCAGGCAATCCTGGGCTACGCAGTATTTT
TRBD2 | TRBJ2-5 | . | TRBV30 | CAWGSGRARRETQYF | TGTGCCTGGGGGAGCGGGAGGGCCCGGCGGGAGACCCAGTACTTC
. | TRBJ2-3 | . | TRBV6-5 | CASTFGGSTDTQYF | TGTGCCAGCACCTTCGGTGGTAGCACAGATACGCAGTATTTT
. | TRBJ2-7 | . | TRBV11-3 | CASSLDPDEQYF | TGTGCCAGCAGCTTAGATCCTGACGAGCAGTACTTC
. | TRBJ2-1 | . | TRBV21-1 | CASSKGQGCNEQFF | TGTGCCAGCAGCAAAGGACAGGGTTGCAATGAGCAGTTCTTC
TRBD2 | TRBJ2-7 | . | TRBV29-1 | CSVPGGEGYEQYF | TGCAGCGTTCCCGGGGGGGAGGGTTACGAGCAGTACTTC
TRBD2 | TRBJ2-2 | . | TRBV4-2 | CASSPTGLAGAGELFF | TGTGCCAGCAGTCCTACCGGACTAGCGGGAGCTGGGGAGCTGTTTTTT
TRBD2 | TRBJ2-7 | few | TRBV19 | CASSGEGPPTSPYEQYF | TGTGCCAGTAGTGGGGAGGGCCCGCCGACTAGCCCCTACGAGCAGTACTTC
. | TRBJ2-1 | . | TRBV30 | CAWSVQDRGMEREHNEQFF | TGTGCCTGGAGTGTACAGGACAGGGGTATGGAGCGGGAGCACAATGAGCAGTTCTTC
. | TRBJ2-6 | . | TRBV5-4 | CASSYRSPPYSGANVLTF | TGTGCCAGCAGCTATCGAAGTCCCCCCTACTCTGGGGCCAACGTCCTGACTTTC
. | TRBJ2-1 | . | TRBV14 | CASSQVLRPPGEQFF | TGTGCCAGCAGCCAAGTACTTCGGCCACCCGGGGAGCAGTTCTTC